This paragraph reports one T cell receptor beta chain. The sample is drawn from a study of blood T cell repertoires in COVID-19. Study information: Samples came from the United States, Italy and Spain, spanning acute and convalescent COVID-19. PBMCs, B-cell-depleted T cells, or T cells were the source of the cDNA or gDNA that made up the material.

Per the study methods: Researchers report that nucleated cell counts were estimated from reference gene primer amplification. Produced via immunoSEQ multiplex PCR; TCRdb's table is partial and in-frame only. That table furnishes V, J and clone size, whereas the DNA furnished D and trimming. Of around 110,000 clones in the sample, approximately 88% were seen once. Germline values: CDR1 SGHRS, CDR2 YFSETQ. The length of the CDR3 is 18 residues. V trimming: 4 bases; J trimming: 0 bases; junction bases outside the gene matches: 10. The clonotype was recovered from a woman in her 70s with acute or convalescent COVID-19. The chain recombines TRBV5-1 with TRBJ2-1; 10 nucleotides match TRBD1. Sequencing used peripheral blood. The CDR3 is CASSLRDRGQSSYNEQFF. The CDR3 DNA is TGCGCCAGCAGCCTCCGGGACAGGGGTCAGAGCTCCTACAATGAGCAGTTCTTC.